Listed below are T cell receptor beta chains from one sample, sequenced in a study of blood T cell repertoires in COVID-19. The protocol was immunoSEQ multiplex PCR, while the TCRdb copy is restricted to in-frame clones and leaves out a portion. The table has about 180,000 clones, 81% seen once. The sequencing input was peripheral blood. These receptors all come from a woman of 80 years or more with COVID-19, enrolled during active disease. Each CDR3 is given with its conserved first and last residue. D genes are given only for firm matches. Rows give clone size only sometimes, using once, few, many, or a class for an expanded clone.

clone_size j_call d_call v_call cdr3_aa cdr3_nt
- TRBJ2-3 - TRBV4-3 CASSQDLILTDTQYF TGCGCCAGCAGCCAAGATCTGATACTCACAGATACGCAGTATTTT
- TRBJ1-1 - TRBV11-3 CASSLESAEAFF TGTGCCAGCAGCTTAGAGTCGGCTGAAGCTTTCTTT
- TRBJ2-7 TRBD1 TRBV24-1 CATSEGTGDEQYF TGTGCCACCAGTGAGGGGACAGGAGACGAGCAGTACTTC
few TRBJ1-6 - TRBV7-9 CASSTPGDRPSRNSPLHF TGTGCCAGCAGCACGCCCGGCGACAGACCTTCTCGGAATTCACCCCTCCACTTT
- TRBJ2-1 TRBD1 TRBV7-2 CASSLVARTGEQFF TGTGCCAGCAGCTTAGTCGCCCGGACAGGTGAGCAGTTCTTC
few TRBJ1-6 TRBD1 TRBV5-1 CASSPIGTGSYNSPLHF TGCGCCAGCAGCCCGATTGGGACAGGCTCCTATAATTCACCCCTCCACTTT
- TRBJ2-7 - TRBV2 CASSEPTGGKYF TGTGCCAGCAGTGAGCCAACCGGGGGAAAGTACTTC
- TRBJ2-1 TRBD2 TRBV5-1 CASNTPGLEDNEQFF TGCGCCAGCAACACCCCAGGACTAGAAGACAATGAGCAGTTCTTC
few TRBJ1-1 TRBD1 TRBV12-5 CASGLVGQGAFF TGTGCTAGTGGTTTGGTGGGACAGGGAGCTTTCTTT
- TRBJ2-7 - TRBV6-1 CASSEDPQIYEQYF TGTGCCAGCAGTGAAGACCCACAAATCTACGAGCAGTACTTC
- TRBJ2-5 - TRBV5-1 CASSLDISGAQYF TGCGCCAGCAGCTTGGATATTTCAGGGGCCCAGTACTTC
- TRBJ2-2 - TRBV7-7 CASSSRRGTGELFF TGTGCCAGCAGCTCGCGGCGAGGCACCGGGGAGCTGTTTTTT
- TRBJ2-1 TRBD1 TRBV7-7 CASSLRPDRGPYNEQFF TGTGCTAGCAGCTTAAGACCAGACAGGGGGCCCTACAATGAGCAGTTCTTC
- TRBJ2-7 - TRBV2 CASRYRGDTIYEQYF TGTGCCAGCAGGTATCGTGGGGACACGATCTACGAGCAGTACTTC
- TRBJ1-5 - TRBV7-8 CASSPPGARGNQPQHF TGTGCCAGCAGCCCTCCGGGTGCGCGGGGGAATCAGCCCCAGCATTTT
- TRBJ1-1 - TRBV3-1/TRBV3-2 CASSRFDPGQRAFF TGTGCCAGCAGCCGATTCGATCCGGGACAACGAGCTTTCTTT
- TRBJ2-6 - TRBV11-2 CASSPPPISSGANVLTF TGTGCCAGCAGCCCTCCGCCCATCAGCTCTGGGGCCAACGTCCTGACTTTC
- TRBJ1-2 TRBD1 TRBV30 CALRPKTGEYGYTF TGTGCCTTGCGACCTAAAACAGGGGAATATGGCTACACCTTC
- TRBJ1-1 - TRBV11-2 CATAGRMNTEAFF TGTGCCACAGCGGGGAGGATGAACACTGAAGCTTTCTTT
- TRBJ2-1 TRBD1 TRBV6-5 CASSLGGLAYNEQFF TGTGCCAGCAGTTTAGGGGGCCTTGCCTACAATGAGCAGTTCTTC
- TRBJ2-4 - TRBV19 CASKAKSGTLAKNIQYF TGTGCCAGTAAAGCCAAGTCAGGGACACTAGCCAAAAACATTCAGTACTTC
- TRBJ2-3 - TRBV6-5 CASSYSTQGIADTQYF TGTGCCAGCAGTTACTCAACGCAGGGTATAGCAGATACGCAGTATTTT
- TRBJ2-1 - TRBV28 CASSFYGTYNEQFF TGTGCCAGCAGTTTTTACGGGACCTACAATGAGCAGTTCTTC
- TRBJ2-2 TRBD1 TRBV6-2/TRBV6-3 CASGYGTGVFYTGELFF TGTGCCAGCGGTTACGGGACAGGCGTTTTTTACACCGGGGAGCTGTTTTTT
- TRBJ1-5 - TRBV30 CAWADSSNQPQHF TGTGCCTGGGCGGACAGTAGCAATCAGCCCCAGCATTTT
- TRBJ2-7 - TRBV7-9 CASSLVGQSPEQYF TGTGCCAGCAGCTTAGTCGGACAGTCGCCCGAGCAGTACTTC
- TRBJ1-5 TRBD1 TRBV10-3 CAISGPPGQSVFSNQPQHF TGTGCCATCAGTGGGCCTCCGGGACAGTCCGTTTTTAGCAATCAGCCCCAGCATTTT
once TRBJ2-7 - TRBV7-9 CASSHPIEPFEQYF TGTGCCAGCAGCCACCCTATCGAGCCCTTCGAGCAGTACTTC
- TRBJ1-2 - TRBV28 CASTADANYGYTF TGTGCCAGCACCGCAGATGCTAACTATGGCTACACCTTC
once TRBJ1-4 - TRBV29-1 CSVGQTNEKLFF TGCAGCGTTGGGCAGACTAATGAAAAACTGTTTTTT
- TRBJ2-4 - TRBV13 CASSLGRRLAKNIQYF TGTGCCAGCAGCTTGGGGCGCCGCCTAGCCAAAAACATTCAGTACTTC
- TRBJ2-1 - TRBV27 CASSLFGSYNEQFF TGTGCCAGCAGTTTATTTGGCAGCTACAATGAGCAGTTCTTC
- TRBJ2-5 - TRBV2 CASSTTSGETQYF TGTGCCAGCAGCACGACTAGTGGTGAGACCCAGTACTTC
- TRBJ2-2 - TRBV1 CTSSTAGANTGELFF TGCACCAGCAGCACTGCGGGGGCGAACACCGGGGAGCTGTTTTTT
once TRBJ2-7 - TRBV11-2 CASSSISYFYEQYF TGTGCCAGCAGCTCAATATCGTACTTCTACGAGCAGTACTTC
- TRBJ2-1 TRBD2 TRBV3-1/TRBV3-2 CASSLSGLYYNEQFF TGTGCCAGCAGCCTATCGGGACTATACTACAATGAGCAGTTCTTC
- TRBJ1-2 - TRBV2 CASNIYGYTF TGTGCCAGCAACATCTATGGCTACACCTTC
- TRBJ2-4 TRBD2 TRBV2 CASSERTSGGGAKNIQYF TGTGCCAGCAGTGAAAGGACTAGCGGGGGAGGAGCCAAAAACATTCAGTACTTC
once TRBJ2-1 TRBD2 TRBV10-3 CAISDQGGTSGNEQFF TGTGCCATCAGTGATCAGGGGGGGACTAGCGGCAATGAGCAGTTCTTC
- TRBJ1-2 TRBD1 TRBV20-1 CSATGGSGYTF TGCAGTGCCACAGGGGGCAGTGGCTACACCTTC
few TRBJ2-1 - TRBV19 CASSILGLASEQFF TGTGCCAGTAGTATACTCGGACTGGCCAGTGAGCAGTTCTTC
- TRBJ2-1 TRBD2 TRBV4-2 CASSQDPRSSGRAYEQFF TGTGCCAGCAGCCAAGATCCCCGATCCAGCGGGAGGGCTTATGAGCAGTTCTTC
- TRBJ2-1 TRBD2 TRBV7-9 CASSLLGLAGGNEQFF TGTGCCAGCAGCTTACTGGGACTAGCGGGGGGGAATGAGCAGTTCTTC
- TRBJ2-4 TRBD1 TRBV7-9 CASSKQGDLAKNIQYF TGTGCCAGCAGTAAACAGGGGGACTTAGCCAAAAACATTCAGTACTTC
few TRBJ2-1 - TRBV27 CASSVGSSYNEQFF TGTGCCAGCAGTGTAGGGAGCTCCTACAATGAGCAGTTCTTC
- TRBJ1-2 - TRBV29-1 CSVLGGGLGYGYTF TGCAGCGTGTTAGGTGGAGGGCTTGGCTATGGCTACACCTTC
- TRBJ2-1 - TRBV21-1 CASSLPSGTSADNEQFF TGTGCCAGCAGCCTCCCCTCCGGGACTAGCGCCGACAATGAGCAGTTCTTC
- TRBJ2-3 - TRBV14 CASSQIRGFTDTQYF TGTGCCAGCAGCCAAATCCGGGGTTTTACAGATACGCAGTATTTT